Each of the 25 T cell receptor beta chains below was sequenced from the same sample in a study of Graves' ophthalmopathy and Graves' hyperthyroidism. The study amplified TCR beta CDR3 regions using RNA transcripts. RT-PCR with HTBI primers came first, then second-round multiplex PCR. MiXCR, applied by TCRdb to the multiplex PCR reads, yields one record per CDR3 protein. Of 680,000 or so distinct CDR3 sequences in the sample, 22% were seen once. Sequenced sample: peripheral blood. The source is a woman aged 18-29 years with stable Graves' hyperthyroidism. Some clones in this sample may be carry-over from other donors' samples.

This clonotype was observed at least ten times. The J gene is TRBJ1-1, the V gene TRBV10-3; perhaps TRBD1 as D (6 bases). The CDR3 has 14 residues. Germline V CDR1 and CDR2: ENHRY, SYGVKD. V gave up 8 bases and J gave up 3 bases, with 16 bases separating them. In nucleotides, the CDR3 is TGTGCCATCCGAATGGGGGCGAGGGACACTGAAGCTTTCTTT. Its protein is CAIRMGARDTEAFF.

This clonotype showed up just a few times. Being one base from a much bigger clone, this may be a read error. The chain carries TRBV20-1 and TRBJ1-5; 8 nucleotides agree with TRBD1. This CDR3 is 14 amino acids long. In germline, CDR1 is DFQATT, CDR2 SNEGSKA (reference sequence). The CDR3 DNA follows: TGCAGTGCTGAGGACAGGGATGGGAATCAGCCCCATCATTTT. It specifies CSAEDRDGNQPHHF.

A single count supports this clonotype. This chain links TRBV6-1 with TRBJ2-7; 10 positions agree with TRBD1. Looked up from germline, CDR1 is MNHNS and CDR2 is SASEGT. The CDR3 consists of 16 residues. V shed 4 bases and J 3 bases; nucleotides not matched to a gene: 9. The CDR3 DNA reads TGTGCCAGCAGTGCCCTCGGACAGGGGGGATTCTACGAGCAGTACTTC. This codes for CASSALGQGGFYEQYF.

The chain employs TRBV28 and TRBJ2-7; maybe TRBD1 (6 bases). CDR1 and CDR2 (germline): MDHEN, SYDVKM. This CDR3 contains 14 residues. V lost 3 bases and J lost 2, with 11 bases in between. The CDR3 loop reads CASSFPGQAYEQYF. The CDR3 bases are TGTGCCAGCAGTTTCCCGGGACAAGCCTACGAGCAGTACTTC.

For the CDR3, the DNA is TGTGCCAGCAGTGAAGTAGGTGATCAGTACTTC. Translation: CASSEVGDQYF. The chain carries TRBV6-1 and TRBJ2-5; D ambiguous. Germline loops: CDR1 MNHNS, CDR2 SASEGT. V was pared by 1 base and J by 11 bases, with 8 bases between. The CDR3 has 11 amino acids.

The CDR3 nucleotides read TGTGCCAGCAGTTTTGGCCATGCGAACACTGAAGCTTTCTTT. Its translation: CASSFGHANTEAFF. The chain recombines TRBV12-3 or TRBV12-4 with TRBJ1-1; D is uncertain. The V gene lost 3 bases and the J gene lost 1 base, with 9 bases spanning the gap. The CDR3 spans 14 residues.

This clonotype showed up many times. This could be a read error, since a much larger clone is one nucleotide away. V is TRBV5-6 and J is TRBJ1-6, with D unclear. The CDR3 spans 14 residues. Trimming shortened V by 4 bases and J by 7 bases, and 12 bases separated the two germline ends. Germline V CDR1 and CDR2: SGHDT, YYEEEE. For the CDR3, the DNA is TGTGCCAGCAGCATGAGCTCGGAGAATTCACCCCTCCACTTT. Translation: CASSMSSENSPLHF.

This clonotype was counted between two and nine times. The CDR3 nucleotides are TGTGCCAGTAGTATTCTGGACGGTGACTACGAGCAGTACTTC. It is translated as CASSILDGDYEQYF. This sequence joins TRBV19 and TRBJ2-7; D remains ambiguous. This CDR3 spans 14 amino acids. V lost 3 bases to trimming and J lost 3 bases, with 12 bases between them. Germline CDR1 is LNHDA and CDR2 is SQIVND (reference sequence).

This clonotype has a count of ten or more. CDR3 residues: CASSTGTGGTQYF. The CDR3 nucleotides read TGTGCCAGCAGTACCGGGACAGGGGGGACCCAGTACTTC. The V and J genes are TRBV6-5 and TRBJ2-5, with TRBD1 identical over 11 bases. Germline loops: CDR1 MNHEY, CDR2 SVGAGI. The CDR3 length is 13 residues. Unmatched junction bases numbered 3, after V lost 5 bases and J lost 7 bases.

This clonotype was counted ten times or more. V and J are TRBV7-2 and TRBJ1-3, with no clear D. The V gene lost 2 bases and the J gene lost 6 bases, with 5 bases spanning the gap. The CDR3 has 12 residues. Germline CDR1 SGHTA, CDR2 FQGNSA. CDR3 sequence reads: CASSLTINTIYF. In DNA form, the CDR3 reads TGTGCCAGCAGCTTAACGATAAACACCATATATTTT.

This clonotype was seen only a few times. The CDR3 coding sequence is TGTGCCACACAGTGGGCTGGGAACACTGAAGCTTTCTTT. Protein product: CATQWAGNTEAFF. This chain joins TRBV2 and TRBJ1-1; D gene uncertain. The CDR3 is 13 residues long. V was clipped by 10 bases and J by 1 base, with 13 bases between them. Germline V CDR1 and CDR2: SNHLY, FYNNEI.

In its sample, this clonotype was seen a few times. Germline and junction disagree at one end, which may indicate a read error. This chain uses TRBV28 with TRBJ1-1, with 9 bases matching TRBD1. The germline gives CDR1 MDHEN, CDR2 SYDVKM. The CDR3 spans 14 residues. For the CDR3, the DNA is TGTGCCAGCAGTAGACAGGGGGTTGTGGCTGAAGCTTGCTTT. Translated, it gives CASSRQGVVAEACF.

CDR3 bases: TGTGCCAGCAGCGTGGGACTAGCCCAAGAGACCCAGTACTTC. Encoded protein: CASSVGLAQETQYF. This chain connects TRBV13 to TRBJ2-5; 9 bases match TRBD2. This CDR3 comprises 14 residues. J lost 1 base, V lost 5 bases, and 2 bases had no gene match. The germline gives CDR1 PRHDT, CDR2 FYEKMQ (reference sequence).

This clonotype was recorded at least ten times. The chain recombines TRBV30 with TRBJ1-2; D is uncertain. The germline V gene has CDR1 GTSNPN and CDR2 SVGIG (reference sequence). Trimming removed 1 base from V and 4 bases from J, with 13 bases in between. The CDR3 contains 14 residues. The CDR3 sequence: CAWSAQALVYGYTF. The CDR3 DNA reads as TGTGCCTGGAGTGCTCAGGCCCTGGTCTATGGCTACACCTTC.

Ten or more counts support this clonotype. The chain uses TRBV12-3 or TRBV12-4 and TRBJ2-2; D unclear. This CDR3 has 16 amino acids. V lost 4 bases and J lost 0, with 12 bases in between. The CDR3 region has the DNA TGTGCCAGCAGTTCCACAGCGACGCCGAACACCGGGGAGCTGTTTTTT. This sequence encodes CASSSTATPNTGELFF.

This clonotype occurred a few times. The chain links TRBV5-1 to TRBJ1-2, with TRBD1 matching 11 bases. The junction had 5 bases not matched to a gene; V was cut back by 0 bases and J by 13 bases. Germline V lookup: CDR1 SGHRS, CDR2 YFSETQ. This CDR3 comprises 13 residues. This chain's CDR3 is CASSLDGGTGGTF. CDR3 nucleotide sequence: TGCGCCAGCAGCTTGGACGGAGGGACAGGGGGCACCTTC.

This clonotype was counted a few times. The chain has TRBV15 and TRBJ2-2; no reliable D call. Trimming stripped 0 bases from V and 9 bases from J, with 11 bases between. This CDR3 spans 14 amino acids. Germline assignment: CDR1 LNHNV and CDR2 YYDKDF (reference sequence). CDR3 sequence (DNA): TGTGCCACCAGCAGAGAAACCGACGGCCGGGAGCTGTTTTTT. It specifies CATSRETDGRELFF.

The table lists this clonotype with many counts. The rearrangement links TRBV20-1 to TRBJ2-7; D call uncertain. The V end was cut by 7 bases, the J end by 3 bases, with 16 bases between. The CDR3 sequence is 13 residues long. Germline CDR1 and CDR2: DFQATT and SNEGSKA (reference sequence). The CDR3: CSDCKAENYEQYF. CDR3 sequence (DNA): TGCAGTGATTGTAAGGCAGAGAACTACGAGCAGTACTTC.

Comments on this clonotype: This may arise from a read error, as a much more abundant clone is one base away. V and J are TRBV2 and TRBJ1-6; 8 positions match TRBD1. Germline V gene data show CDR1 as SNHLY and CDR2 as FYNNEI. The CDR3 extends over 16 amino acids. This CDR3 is CASRMLWTGYNSHLHF. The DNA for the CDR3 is TGTGCCAGCAGGATGCTTTGGACAGGGTATAATTCACACCTCCACTTT.

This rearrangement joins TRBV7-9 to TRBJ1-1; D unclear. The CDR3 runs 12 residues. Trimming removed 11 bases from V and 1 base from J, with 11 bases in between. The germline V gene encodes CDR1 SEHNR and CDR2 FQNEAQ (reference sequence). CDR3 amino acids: CAQGGENTEAFF. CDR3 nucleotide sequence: TGTGCCCAAGGCGGCGAGAACACTGAAGCTTTCTTT.

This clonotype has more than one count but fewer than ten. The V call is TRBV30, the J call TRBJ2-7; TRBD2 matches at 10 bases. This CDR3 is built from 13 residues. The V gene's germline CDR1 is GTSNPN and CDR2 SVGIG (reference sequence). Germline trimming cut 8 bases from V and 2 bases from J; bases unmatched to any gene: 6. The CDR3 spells CAGLSGRAYEQYF. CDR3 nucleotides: TGTGCCGGACTAAGCGGGAGGGCCTACGAGCAGTACTTC.

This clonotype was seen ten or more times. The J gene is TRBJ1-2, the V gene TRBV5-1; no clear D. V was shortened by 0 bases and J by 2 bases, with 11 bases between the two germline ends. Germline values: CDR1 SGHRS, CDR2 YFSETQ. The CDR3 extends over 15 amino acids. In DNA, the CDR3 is TGCGCCAGCAGCTTGGTATCTTTTCGGAACTATGGCTACACCTTC. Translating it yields CASSLVSFRNYGYTF.

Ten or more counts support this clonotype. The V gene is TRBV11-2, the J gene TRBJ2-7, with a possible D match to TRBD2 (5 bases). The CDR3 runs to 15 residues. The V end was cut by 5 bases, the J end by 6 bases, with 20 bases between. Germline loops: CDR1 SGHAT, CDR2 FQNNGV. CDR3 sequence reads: CASSNSPTPGIEQYF. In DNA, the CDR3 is TGTGCCAGCAGCAACTCCCCGACTCCGGGGATCGAGCAGTACTTC.

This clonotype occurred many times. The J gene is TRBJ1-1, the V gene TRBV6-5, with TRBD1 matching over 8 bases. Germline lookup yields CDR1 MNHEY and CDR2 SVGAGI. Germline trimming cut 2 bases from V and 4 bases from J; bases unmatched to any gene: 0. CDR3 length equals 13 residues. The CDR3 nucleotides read TGTGCCAGCAGTTACACAGGGGGCACTGAAGCTTTCTTT. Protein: CASSYTGGTEAFF.

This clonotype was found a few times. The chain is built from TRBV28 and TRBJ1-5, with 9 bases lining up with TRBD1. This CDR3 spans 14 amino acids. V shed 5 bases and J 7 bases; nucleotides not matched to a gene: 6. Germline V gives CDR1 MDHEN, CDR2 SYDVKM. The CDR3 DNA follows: TGTGCCAGCAGTCGGACAGGGGAGGTACAGCCCCAGCATTTT. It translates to CASSRTGEVQPQHF.